The source of this T cell receptor (beta chain) is a study of CXCR3-negative and CXCR3-positive naive CD8 T cells. The study, taken as a whole, reports: Comparison of naive CXCR3-negative and CXCR3-positive cells revealed similar TRBV-TRBJ usage, while memory cells differed.

As for this clonotype: Its antigen is as yet unknown.

This CDR3 has 13 amino acids. Germline values: CDR1 DFQATT, CDR2 SNEGSKA (reference sequence). TRB cDNA libraries were made by UMI-labeled 5' RACE. TCRdb re-called the 5' RACE reads and gives one entry per CDR3 protein, without DNA. This sample's clone table lists fewer than 90,000 distinct CDR3 sequences. The sequence derives from a human donor in good health. Some clones in this sample may be carry-over from other donors' samples. V gene TRBV20-1 combines with J gene TRBJ2-1; TCRdb reports TRBD1, a call that lacks DNA to check it against. The source material was naive CXCR3- CD8+ T cells from blood. The subset denotes: CD45RO-CCR7+CD27+CD95- naive CD8+ T cells lacking CXCR3 (TNR3-). The CDR3 sequence: CSARRRAYNEQFF.